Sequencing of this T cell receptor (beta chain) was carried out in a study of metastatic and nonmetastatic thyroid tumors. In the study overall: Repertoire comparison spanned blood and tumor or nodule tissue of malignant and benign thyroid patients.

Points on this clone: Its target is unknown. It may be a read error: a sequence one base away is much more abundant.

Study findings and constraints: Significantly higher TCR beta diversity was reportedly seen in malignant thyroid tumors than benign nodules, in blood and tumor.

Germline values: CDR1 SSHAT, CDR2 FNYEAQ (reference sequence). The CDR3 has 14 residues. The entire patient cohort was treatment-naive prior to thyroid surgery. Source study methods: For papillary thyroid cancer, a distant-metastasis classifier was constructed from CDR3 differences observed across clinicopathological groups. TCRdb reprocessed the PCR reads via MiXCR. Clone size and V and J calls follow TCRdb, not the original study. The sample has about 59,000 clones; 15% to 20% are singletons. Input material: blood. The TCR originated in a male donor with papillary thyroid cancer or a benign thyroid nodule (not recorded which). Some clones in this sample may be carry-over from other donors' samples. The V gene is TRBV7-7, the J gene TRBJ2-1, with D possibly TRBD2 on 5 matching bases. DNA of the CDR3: TGTGCTAGCAGCCCTGGCCTGGTGGGAGATGAGCAGTTCTTC. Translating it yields CASSPGLVGDEQFF.